The sequence of this TCR beta chain was determined in a study of blood T cell repertoires in COVID-19. The table lists this clone with a few counts. In the original processing: Counts of nucleated cells, estimated from reference gene primer amplification, were obtained. The protocol was immunoSEQ multiplex PCR, while the TCRdb copy is restricted to in-frame clones and leaves out a portion. V, J and clone size derive from that table, while D and trimming were established from the DNA sequence. Of about 290,000 clones detected, 75% to 90% appear once; the ten largest clones hold about 3%. This receptor was taken from a woman younger than 45 with active or convalescent COVID-19. Sequencing used peripheral blood.

The CDR3 loop reads CASSPGELLAKNIQYF. CDR3 DNA sequence: TGTGCCAGCTCACCGGGAGAGCTCCTGGCCAAAAACATTCAGTACTTC. The chain couples TRBV18 to TRBJ2-4, with D perhaps TRBD2 (5 bases). With 3 bases removed from V and 1 base from J, the gap between germline ends came to 13 bases. There are 16 residues in the CDR3. The germline V gene encodes CDR1 KGHSH and CDR2 LQKENI.